This T cell receptor (beta chain) was observed in a study of metastatic and nonmetastatic thyroid tumors. Study as a whole: It was across blood and tumor or nodule tissue from malignant and benign thyroid patients that repertoires were compared.

This clone was picked up one time. The antigen is not known. Trimming shortened V by 1 base and J by 7 bases, and 7 bases separated the two germline ends. The length of the CDR3 is 12 residues. The V gene's germline CDR1 is MNHNS and CDR2 SASEGT. Study observations and caveats: In both blood and tumor samples, TCR beta diversity was reported significantly higher for malignant than benign nodules.

Original data processing: The distant-metastasis classifier for papillary thyroid cancer was built from CDR3 differences across clinicopathological groups. TCRdb called clones again from the PCR reads with MiXCR. The V and J calls reflect TCRdb's pipeline rather than the authors' work. The sample has under 30,000 clones; more than 13% are singletons. Every patient was untreated before thyroid surgery. The chain links TRBV6-1 to TRBJ1-1; perhaps TRBD1 as D (5 bases). This TCR derives from a female donor with papillary thyroid cancer or a benign thyroid nodule (not recorded which). Some clones in this sample may be carry-over from other donors' samples. Sequenced: blood. For the CDR3, the DNA is TGTGCCAGCAGTGAAGGGGGGGATGAAGCTTTCTTT. Amino acid sequence: CASSEGGDEAFF.